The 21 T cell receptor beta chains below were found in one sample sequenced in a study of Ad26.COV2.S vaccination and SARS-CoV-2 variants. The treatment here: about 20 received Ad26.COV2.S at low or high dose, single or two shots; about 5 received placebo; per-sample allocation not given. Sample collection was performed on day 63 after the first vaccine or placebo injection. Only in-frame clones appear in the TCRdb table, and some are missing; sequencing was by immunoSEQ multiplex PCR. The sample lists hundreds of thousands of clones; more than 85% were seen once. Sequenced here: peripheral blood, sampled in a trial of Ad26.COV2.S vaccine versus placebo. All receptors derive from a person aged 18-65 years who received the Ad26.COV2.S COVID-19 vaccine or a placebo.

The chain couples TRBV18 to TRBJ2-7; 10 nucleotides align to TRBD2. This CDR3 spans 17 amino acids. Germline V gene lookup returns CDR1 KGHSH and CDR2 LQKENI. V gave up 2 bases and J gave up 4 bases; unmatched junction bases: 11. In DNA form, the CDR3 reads TGTGCCAGCTCACCAGGGGTTCCAAGCGGGAGGGGGTACGAGCAGTACTTC. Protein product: CASSPGVPSGRGYEQYF.

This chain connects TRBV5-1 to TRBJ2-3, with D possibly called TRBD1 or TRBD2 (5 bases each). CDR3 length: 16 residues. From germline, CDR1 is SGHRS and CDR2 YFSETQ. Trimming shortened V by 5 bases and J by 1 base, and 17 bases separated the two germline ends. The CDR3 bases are TGCGCCAGCAGACCCGAACCGGGACCACGCACAGATACGCAGTATTTT. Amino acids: CASRPEPGPRTDTQYF.

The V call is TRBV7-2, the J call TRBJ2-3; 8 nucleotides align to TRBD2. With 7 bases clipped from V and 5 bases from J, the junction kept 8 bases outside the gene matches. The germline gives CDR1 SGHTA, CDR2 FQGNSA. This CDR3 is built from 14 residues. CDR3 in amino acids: CASTSGLAEDTQYF. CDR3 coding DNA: TGTGCCAGCACCTCCGGACTAGCCGAAGATACGCAGTATTTT. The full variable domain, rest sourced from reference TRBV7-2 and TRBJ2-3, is GAGVSQSPSNKVTEKGKDVELRCDPISGHTALYWYRQSLGQGLEFLIYFQGNSAPDKSGLPSDRFSAERTGGSVSTLTIQRTQQEDSAVYLCASTSGLAEDTQYFGPGTRLTVL.

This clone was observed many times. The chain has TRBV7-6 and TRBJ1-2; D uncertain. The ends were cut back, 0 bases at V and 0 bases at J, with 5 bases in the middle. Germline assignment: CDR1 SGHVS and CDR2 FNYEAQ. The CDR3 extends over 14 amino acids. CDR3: CASSLAETNYGYTF. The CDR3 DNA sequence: TGTGCCAGCAGCTTAGCCGAGACTAACTATGGCTACACCTTC.

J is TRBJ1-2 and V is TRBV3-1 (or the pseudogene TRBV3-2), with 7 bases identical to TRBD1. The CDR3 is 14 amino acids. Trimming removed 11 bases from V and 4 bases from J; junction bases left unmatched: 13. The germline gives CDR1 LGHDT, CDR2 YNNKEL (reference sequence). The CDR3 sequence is CAARDSSGGYGYTF. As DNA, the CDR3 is TGTGCCGCCAGGGACAGTTCGGGAGGCTATGGCTACACCTTC.

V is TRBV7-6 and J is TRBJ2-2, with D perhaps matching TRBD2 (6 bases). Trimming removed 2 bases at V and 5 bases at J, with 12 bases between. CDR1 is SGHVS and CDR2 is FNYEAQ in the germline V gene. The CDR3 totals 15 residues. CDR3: CASSLSGGKTGELFF. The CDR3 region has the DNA TGTGCCAGCAGCTTATCTGGGGGGAAGACCGGGGAGCTGTTTTTT. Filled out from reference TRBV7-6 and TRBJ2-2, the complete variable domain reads GAGVSQSPRYKVTKRGQDVALRCDPISGHVSLYWYRQALGQGPEFLTYFNYEAQQDKSGLPNDRFSAERPEGSISTLTIQRTEQRDSAMYRCASSLSGGKTGELFFGEGSRLTVL.

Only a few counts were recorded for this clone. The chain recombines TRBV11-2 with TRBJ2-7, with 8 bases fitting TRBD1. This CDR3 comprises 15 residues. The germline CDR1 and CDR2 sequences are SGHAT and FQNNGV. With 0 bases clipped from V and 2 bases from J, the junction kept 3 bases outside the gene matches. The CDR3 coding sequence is TGTGCCAGCAGCTTAGAAGGGACAGGCACCTACGAGCAGTACTTC. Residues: CASSLEGTGTYEQYF.

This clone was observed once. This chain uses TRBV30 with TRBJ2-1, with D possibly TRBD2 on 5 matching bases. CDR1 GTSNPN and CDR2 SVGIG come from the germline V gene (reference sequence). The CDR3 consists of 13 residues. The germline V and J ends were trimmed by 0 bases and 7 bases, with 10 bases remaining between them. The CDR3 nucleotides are TGTGCCTGGAGTGTACTTAGGGAGAATGAGCAGTTCTTC. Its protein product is CAWSVLRENEQFF.

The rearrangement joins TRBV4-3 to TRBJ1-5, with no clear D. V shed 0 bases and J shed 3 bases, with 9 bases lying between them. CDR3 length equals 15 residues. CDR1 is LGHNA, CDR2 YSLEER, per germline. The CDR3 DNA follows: TGCGCCAGCAGCCAAGAGAACGAGATCAATCAGCCCCAGCATTTT. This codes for CASSQENEINQPQHF.

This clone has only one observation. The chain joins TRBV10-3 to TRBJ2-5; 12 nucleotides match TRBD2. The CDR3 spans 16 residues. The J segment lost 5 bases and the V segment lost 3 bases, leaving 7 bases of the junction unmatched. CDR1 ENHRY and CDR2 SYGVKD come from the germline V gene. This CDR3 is CAISDASGGAGETQYF. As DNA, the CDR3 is TGTGCCATCAGTGACGCTAGCGGGGGGGCAGGGGAGACCCAGTACTTC.

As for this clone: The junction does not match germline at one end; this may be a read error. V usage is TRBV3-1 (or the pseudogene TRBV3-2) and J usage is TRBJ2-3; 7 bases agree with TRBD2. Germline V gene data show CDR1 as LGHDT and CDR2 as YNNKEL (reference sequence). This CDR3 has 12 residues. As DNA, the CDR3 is TGTGCCAGCAGCCAGGGAGGGGCGCCCCTTTGTTTT. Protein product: CASSQGGAPLCF.

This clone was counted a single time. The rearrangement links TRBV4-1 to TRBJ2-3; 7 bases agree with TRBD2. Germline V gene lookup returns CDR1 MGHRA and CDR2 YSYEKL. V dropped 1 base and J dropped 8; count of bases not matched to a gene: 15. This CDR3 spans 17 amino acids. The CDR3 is CASSQGEDGGSIGTQYF. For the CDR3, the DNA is TGCGCCAGCAGCCAAGGGGAGGACGGCGGGAGTATCGGTACGCAGTATTTT.

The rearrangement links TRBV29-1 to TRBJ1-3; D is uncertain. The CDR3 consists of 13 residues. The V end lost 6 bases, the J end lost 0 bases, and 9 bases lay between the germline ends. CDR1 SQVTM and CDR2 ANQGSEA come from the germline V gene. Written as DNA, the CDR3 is TGCAGCGTAAGACGGGACTCTGGAAACACCATATATTTT. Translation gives CSVRRDSGNTIYF.

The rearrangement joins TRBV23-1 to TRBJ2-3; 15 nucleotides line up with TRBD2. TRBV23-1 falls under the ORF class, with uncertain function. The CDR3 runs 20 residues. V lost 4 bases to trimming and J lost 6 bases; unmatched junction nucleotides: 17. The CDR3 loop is CASSPPSRTSGRAPPDTQYF. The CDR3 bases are TGCGCCAGCAGTCCCCCATCTCGGACTAGCGGGAGGGCCCCCCCCGATACGCAGTATTTT.

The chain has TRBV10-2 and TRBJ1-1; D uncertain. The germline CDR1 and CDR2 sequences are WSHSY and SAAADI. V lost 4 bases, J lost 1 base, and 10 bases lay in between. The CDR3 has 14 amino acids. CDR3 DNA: TGCGCCAGCAGTGTTAACAGCTGGAACACTGAAGCTTTCTTT. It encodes CASSVNSWNTEAFF.

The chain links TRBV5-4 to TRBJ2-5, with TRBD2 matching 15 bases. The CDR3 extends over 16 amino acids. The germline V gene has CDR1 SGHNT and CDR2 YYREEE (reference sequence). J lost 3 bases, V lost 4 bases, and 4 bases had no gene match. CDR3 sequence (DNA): TGTGCCAGCAGCGTAGGGACTAGCGGGGGGAAAGAGACCCAGTACTTC. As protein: CASSVGTSGGKETQYF.

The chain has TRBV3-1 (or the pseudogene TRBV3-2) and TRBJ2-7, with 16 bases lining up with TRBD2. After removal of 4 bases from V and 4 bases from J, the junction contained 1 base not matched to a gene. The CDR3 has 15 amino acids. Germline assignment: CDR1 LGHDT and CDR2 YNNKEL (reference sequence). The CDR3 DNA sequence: TGTGCCAGCAGCCCGGGACTAGCGGGAGGGTACGAGCAGTACTTC. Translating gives CASSPGLAGGYEQYF.

The CDR3 bases are TGTGCCAGCAGGGGGGGCACTGAAGCTTTCTTT. Its protein is CASRGGTEAFF. This chain links TRBV7-9 with TRBJ1-1; tentative D call: TRBD1 (5 bases). The V gene lost 6 bases and the J gene lost 4 bases, with 6 bases spanning the gap. CDR1 and CDR2 (germline): SEHNR, FQNEAQ (reference sequence). The CDR3 has 11 amino acids.

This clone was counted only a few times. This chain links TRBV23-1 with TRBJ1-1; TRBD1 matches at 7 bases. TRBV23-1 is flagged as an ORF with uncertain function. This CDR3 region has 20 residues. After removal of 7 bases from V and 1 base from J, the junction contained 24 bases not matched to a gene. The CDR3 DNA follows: TGCGCCAGCACGCACCCCCTCAAAAACCTCCGGGACAGTAAGAACACTGAAGCTTTCTTT. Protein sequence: CASTHPLKNLRDSKNTEAFF.

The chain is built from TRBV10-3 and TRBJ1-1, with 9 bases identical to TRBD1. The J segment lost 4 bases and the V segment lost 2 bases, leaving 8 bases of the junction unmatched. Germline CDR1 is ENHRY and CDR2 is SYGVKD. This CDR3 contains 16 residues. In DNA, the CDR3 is TGTGCCATCAGTGAGACCGGGACAGGGTTGGTCACTGAAGCTTTCTTT. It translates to CAISETGTGLVTEAFF.

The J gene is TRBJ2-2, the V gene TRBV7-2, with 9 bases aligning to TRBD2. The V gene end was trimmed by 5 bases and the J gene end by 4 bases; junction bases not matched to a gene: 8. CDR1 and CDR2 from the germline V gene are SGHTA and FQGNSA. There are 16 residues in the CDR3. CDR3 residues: CASSPRGGAGTGELFF. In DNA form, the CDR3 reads TGTGCCAGCAGCCCGCGGGGGGGCGCGGGCACCGGGGAGCTGTTTTTT.